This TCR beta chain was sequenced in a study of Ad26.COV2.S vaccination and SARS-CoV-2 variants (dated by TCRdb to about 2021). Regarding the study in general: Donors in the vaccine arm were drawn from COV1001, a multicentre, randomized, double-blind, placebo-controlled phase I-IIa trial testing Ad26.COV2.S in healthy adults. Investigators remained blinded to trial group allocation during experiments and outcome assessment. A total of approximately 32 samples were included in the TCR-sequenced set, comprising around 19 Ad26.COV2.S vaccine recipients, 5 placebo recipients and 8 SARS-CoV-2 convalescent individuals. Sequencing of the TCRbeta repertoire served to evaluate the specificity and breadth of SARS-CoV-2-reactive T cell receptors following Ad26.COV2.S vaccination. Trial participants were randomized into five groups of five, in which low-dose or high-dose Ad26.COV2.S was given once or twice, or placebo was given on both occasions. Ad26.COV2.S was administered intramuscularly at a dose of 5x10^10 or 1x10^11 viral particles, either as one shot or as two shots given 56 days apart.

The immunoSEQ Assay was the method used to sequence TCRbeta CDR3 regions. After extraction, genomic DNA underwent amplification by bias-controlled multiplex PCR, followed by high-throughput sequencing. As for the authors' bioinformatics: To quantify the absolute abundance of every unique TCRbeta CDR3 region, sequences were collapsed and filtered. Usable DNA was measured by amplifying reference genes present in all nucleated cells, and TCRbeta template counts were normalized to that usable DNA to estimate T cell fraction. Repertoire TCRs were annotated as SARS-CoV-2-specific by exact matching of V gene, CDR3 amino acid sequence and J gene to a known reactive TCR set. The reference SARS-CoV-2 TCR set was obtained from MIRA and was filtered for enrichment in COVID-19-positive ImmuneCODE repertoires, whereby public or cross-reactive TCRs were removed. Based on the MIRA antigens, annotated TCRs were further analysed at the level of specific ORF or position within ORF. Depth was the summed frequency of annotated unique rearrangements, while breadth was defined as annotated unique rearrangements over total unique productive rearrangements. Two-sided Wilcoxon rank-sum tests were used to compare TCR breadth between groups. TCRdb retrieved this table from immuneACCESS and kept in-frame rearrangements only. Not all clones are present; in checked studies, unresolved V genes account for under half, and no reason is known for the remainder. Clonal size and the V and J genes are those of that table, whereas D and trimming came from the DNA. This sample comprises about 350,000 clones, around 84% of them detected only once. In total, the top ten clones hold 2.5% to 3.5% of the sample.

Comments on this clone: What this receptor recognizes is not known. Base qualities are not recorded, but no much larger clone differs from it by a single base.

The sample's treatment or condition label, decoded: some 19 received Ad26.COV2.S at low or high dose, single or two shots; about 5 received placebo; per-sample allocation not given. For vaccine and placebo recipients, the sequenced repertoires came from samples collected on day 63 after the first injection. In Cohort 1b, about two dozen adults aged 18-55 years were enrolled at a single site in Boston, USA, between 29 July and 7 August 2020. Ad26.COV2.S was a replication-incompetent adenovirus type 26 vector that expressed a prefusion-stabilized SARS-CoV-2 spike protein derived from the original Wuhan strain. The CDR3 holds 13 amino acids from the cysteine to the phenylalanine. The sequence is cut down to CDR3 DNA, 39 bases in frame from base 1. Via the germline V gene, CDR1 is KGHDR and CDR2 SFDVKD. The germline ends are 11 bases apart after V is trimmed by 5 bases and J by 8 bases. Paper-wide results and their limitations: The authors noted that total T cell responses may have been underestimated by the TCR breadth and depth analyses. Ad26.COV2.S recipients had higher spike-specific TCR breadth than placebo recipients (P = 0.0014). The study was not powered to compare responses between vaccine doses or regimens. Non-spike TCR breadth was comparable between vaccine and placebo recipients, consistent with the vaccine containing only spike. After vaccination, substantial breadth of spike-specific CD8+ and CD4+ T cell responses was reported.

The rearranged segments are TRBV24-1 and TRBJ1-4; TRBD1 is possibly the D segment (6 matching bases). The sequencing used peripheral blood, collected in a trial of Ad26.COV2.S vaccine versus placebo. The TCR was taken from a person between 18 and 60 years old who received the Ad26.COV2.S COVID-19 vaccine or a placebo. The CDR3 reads CATSGGQYEKLFF. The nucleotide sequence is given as TGTGCCACCAGTGGGGGACAATACGAAAAACTGTTTTTT.